Listed here are 25 T cell receptor beta chains from one sample, sequenced in a study of shared clonotypes between healthy human individuals. TCRdb's table, derived via immunoSEQ multiplex PCR, lists solely in-frame clones and lacks some. This table holds approximately 2.3 million clones, approximately 95% found once. The sample was naive CD4+ T cells from PBMCs. Documented subset: CD45RA+ positively selected. These receptors were taken from a man aged 18 to 30 in good health. Some clones in this sample may be carry-over from other donors' samples.

Turning to this clone: In the same sample, other DNA sequences code for this CDR3. This chain connects TRBV5-1 to TRBJ2-7; D may be TRBD1 (6 bases). Trimming took 4 bases from V and 4 from J, leaving 12 bases between them. The germline V gene encodes CDR1 SGHRS and CDR2 YFSETQ. The CDR3 contains 13 residues. This CDR3 is CASSLTGGYEQYF. Here the CDR3 DNA reads TGCGCCAGCAGCCTGACAGGTGGATACGAGCAGTACTTC.

Turning to this clone: Within the sample, other DNA sequences also encode this same CDR3. V and J are TRBV5-1 and TRBJ1-1; D gene unclear. The V gene's germline CDR1 is SGHRS and CDR2 YFSETQ. The CDR3 sequence is 14 residues long. Deletions cut 0 bases from V and 1 base from J, with 7 bases between. CDR3 coding DNA: TGCGCCAGCAGCTTGGGGACGGGGAACACTGAAGCTTTCTTT. Translating gives CASSLGTGNTEAFF.

This clone appeared a few times. This rearrangement joins TRBV13 to TRBJ1-1; the match to TRBD1 covers 8 bases. Losses at the gene ends were 7 bases for V and 0 bases for J; bases not matched to a gene: 10. CDR1 is PRHDT and CDR2 is FYEKMQ in the germline V gene (reference sequence). The CDR3 spans 16 residues. In DNA, the CDR3 is TGTGCCAGCATCCTTGACAGGGGTTCGGTGAACACTGAAGCTTTCTTT. Residues: CASILDRGSVNTEAFF.

This clone was picked up one time. The chain is built from TRBV28 and TRBJ2-1; maybe TRBD2 (6 bases). Germline V gene data show CDR1 as MDHEN and CDR2 as SYDVKM. The CDR3 length is 15 residues. Deletions cut 6 bases from V and 3 bases from J, with 15 bases between. In DNA form, the CDR3 reads TGTGCCAGCAGCCTAAGGGGTAGCGGCTACAATGAGCAGTTCTTC. The encoded protein is CASSLRGSGYNEQFF.

The rearrangement uses TRBV19 and TRBJ2-2, with D possibly matching TRBD1 (5 bases). V lost 7 bases, J lost 6 bases, and 9 bases lay in between. The CDR3 totals 12 residues. CDR1 is LNHDA and CDR2 is SQIVND in the germline V gene (reference sequence). CDR3 bases: TGTGCCAGTAAACAGGTCCCCGGGGAGCTGTTTTTT. It translates to CASKQVPGELFF.

The V gene is TRBV5-1, the J gene TRBJ2-7, with 9 bases identical to TRBD1. Germline lookup yields CDR1 SGHRS and CDR2 YFSETQ. The CDR3 has 14 amino acids. The trim removed 4 bases at V and 7 bases at J, leaving 9 bases unmatched. The CDR3: CASSPRTGESEQYF. CDR3 sequence (DNA): TGCGCCAGCAGCCCTCGGACAGGGGAGAGTGAGCAGTACTTC.

The chain combines TRBV7-9 with TRBJ1-2; tentative D call: TRBD1 (6 bases). Germline values: CDR1 SEHNR, CDR2 FQNEAQ (reference sequence). V lost 5 bases, J lost 8 bases, and 12 bases lay in between. The CDR3 sequence is 12 residues long. Written as DNA, the CDR3 is TGTGCCAGCAGCCTCACAGGGTTCGGCTACACCTTC. Translated: CASSLTGFGYTF.

The J gene is TRBJ2-2, the V gene TRBV28; 13 bases line up with TRBD2. The J segment lost 3 bases and the V segment lost 4 bases, leaving 11 bases of the junction unmatched. The germline V gene encodes CDR1 MDHEN and CDR2 SYDVKM. The CDR3 loop spans 19 amino acids. The CDR3 loop is CASSSRLAGGRRDTGELFF. CDR3 nucleotides: TGTGCCAGCAGTTCCCGACTAGCGGGAGGTCGTAGGGACACCGGGGAGCTGTTTTTT.

CDR3 region: CASSLAGLATTNEQFF. Here the CDR3 DNA reads TGCGCCAGCAGCTTGGCCGGACTAGCGACCACCAATGAGCAGTTCTTC. The rearrangement links TRBV5-1 to TRBJ2-1; TRBD2 matches at 9 bases. V shed 0 bases and J 6 bases; nucleotides not matched to a gene: 7. The CDR3 has 16 residues. Germline values: CDR1 SGHRS, CDR2 YFSETQ.

The chain employs TRBV11-3 and TRBJ1-2; D perhaps matches TRBD1 (5 bases). The CDR3 has 13 residues. From germline, CDR1 is SGHNT and CDR2 YENEEA. V lost 5 bases, J lost 3 bases, and 10 bases lay in between. CDR3 DNA: TGTGCCAGCAGCATCGGGACCGACTATGGCTACACCTTC. It codes for CASSIGTDYGYTF.

This clone was seen just once. V is TRBV30 and J is TRBJ2-1; TRBD1 aligns across 9 bases. The CDR3 has 14 amino acids. Germline CDR1 and CDR2: GTSNPN and SVGIG (reference sequence). Losses at the gene ends were 4 bases for V and 8 bases for J; bases not matched to a gene: 9. The CDR3: CAWTLQGARDEQFF. The CDR3 DNA reads as TGTGCCTGGACATTACAGGGGGCTAGGGATGAGCAGTTCTTC.

The V gene is TRBV28, the J gene TRBJ2-1; 12 bases line up with TRBD2. Germline V CDR1 and CDR2: MDHEN, SYDVKM. This CDR3 is built from 13 residues. J was trimmed by 7 bases and V by 11 bases; bases with no gene match: 6. The DNA of the CDR3 is TGTGCCGGAAAAACTAGCGGGAGGAATGAGCAGTTCTTC. Its translation: CAGKTSGRNEQFF.

V gene TRBV19 combines with J gene TRBJ1-1; D perhaps matches TRBD1 (5 bases). Germline V gene lookup returns CDR1 LNHDA and CDR2 SQIVND (reference sequence). V was shortened by 5 bases and J by 6 bases, with 16 bases between the two germline ends. The CDR3 is 14 amino acids. CDR3 DNA sequence: TGTGCCAGTAGTTCGCAGGGAATAGTCGCTGAAGCTTTCTTT. As protein: CASSSQGIVAEAFF.

CDR3 sequence: CASSAVPSYEQYF. In DNA, the CDR3 is TGTGCCAGCAGCGCCGTCCCATCCTACGAGCAGTACTTC. The gene calls are TRBV7-8 and TRBJ2-7; D is undetermined. The CDR3 is 13 residues long. Trimming took off 5 bases at V and 1 base at J, with 9 bases between the two ends. Germline V gives CDR1 SGHVS, CDR2 FQNEAQ.

V gene TRBV2 combines with J gene TRBJ1-5; D ambiguous. Trimming removed 4 bases from V and 4 bases from J, with 8 bases in between. CDR3 length: 13 residues. CDR1 is SNHLY, CDR2 FYNNEI, per germline. This chain's CDR3 is CASSARLNQPQHF. CDR3 bases: TGTGCCAGCAGTGCAAGGTTGAATCAGCCCCAGCATTTT.

As regards this clone: This same CDR3 is encoded by further DNA sequences in the sample. The V call is TRBV30, the J call TRBJ2-1; 7 bases line up with TRBD1. Germline V gene sequence: CDR1 GTSNPN, CDR2 SVGIG (reference sequence). V shed 2 bases, J shed 0 bases, and the junction held 1 base outside the gene matches. The CDR3 length is 14 residues. CDR3 loop: CAWSPGGSYNEQFF. The CDR3 coding sequence is TGTGCCTGGAGTCCAGGGGGCTCCTACAATGAGCAGTTCTTC.

V gene TRBV23-1 combines with J gene TRBJ2-7, with 8 bases aligning to TRBD1. TRBV23-1 has ORF status, its function being uncertain. V lost 0 bases to trimming and J lost 4 bases; unmatched junction nucleotides: 8. The CDR3 is made up of 16 amino acids. CDR3 nucleotides: TGCGCCAGCAGTCAATCGTCCCGGACAGGGTCTTACGAGCAGTACTTC. Encoded protein: CASSQSSRTGSYEQYF.

The V gene is TRBV9, the J gene TRBJ2-1; TRBD2 aligns across 12 bases. Germline V gene data show CDR1 as SGDLS and CDR2 as YYNGEE. After removal of 3 bases from V and 3 bases from J, the junction contained 7 bases not matched to a gene. CDR3 length equals 17 residues. CDR3 loop: CASSAYWTSGNYNEQFF. CDR3 coding DNA: TGTGCCAGCAGCGCTTACTGGACTAGCGGGAACTACAATGAGCAGTTCTTC.

The V and J genes are TRBV7-3 and TRBJ1-5; no definite D call. Trimming stripped 5 bases from V and 3 bases from J, with 11 bases between. The germline V gene has CDR1 SGHTA and CDR2 FQGTGA. There are 14 residues in the CDR3. The CDR3 loop is CASSLGPLNQPQHF. The CDR3 nucleotides read TGTGCCAGCAGCCTCGGGCCTCTCAATCAGCCCCAGCATTTT.

The chain links TRBV5-5 to TRBJ1-2, with TRBD1 identical over 8 bases. The junction had 19 bases not matched to a gene; V was cut back by 7 bases and J by 8 bases. The CDR3 is 16 amino acids. Per germline, CDR1 SGHKS and CDR2 YYEKEE (reference sequence). The CDR3 sequence is CASPPGDRRPLLGYTF. CDR3 in DNA: TGTGCCAGCCCCCCAGGGGACAGGCGTCCCCTTTTGGGCTACACCTTC.

This clone was picked up one time. The chain uses TRBV6-1 and TRBJ2-3, with 7 bases lining up with TRBD1. CDR1 is MNHNS, CDR2 SASEGT, per germline. This CDR3 is 14 amino acids long. Trimming at V came to 5 bases and at J to 2 bases, leaving 4 bases not matched to a gene. CDR3 sequence reads: CASSRGQITDTQYF. The DNA for the CDR3 is TGTGCCAGCAGTCGGGGACAGATCACAGATACGCAGTATTTT.

This clone was recorded only once. J is TRBJ2-7 and V is TRBV11-2; 8 bases match TRBD1. The germline CDR1 and CDR2 sequences are SGHAT and FQNNGV. This CDR3 has 15 residues. V lost 2 bases, J lost 2 bases, and 5 bases stayed unmatched. In DNA, the CDR3 is TGTGCCAGCAGCTTAAGGGCGGGACAGGCCTACGAGCAGTACTTC. Translating it yields CASSLRAGQAYEQYF.

This clone appeared a single time. The chain couples TRBV6-1 to TRBJ2-3; 9 bases match TRBD2. The CDR3 contains 15 residues. The ends lost 5 bases at V and 7 bases at J; junction bases unmatched: 10. Germline CDR1 reads MNHNS; CDR2 reads SASEGT. Written as DNA, the CDR3 is TGTGCCAGCAGTCCGGGGACTAGCTGGGTGAATACGCAGTATTTT. Amino acids: CASSPGTSWVNTQYF.

The J gene is TRBJ2-7, the V gene TRBV5-4; D gene unclear. Germline lookup yields CDR1 SGHNT and CDR2 YYREEE (reference sequence). This CDR3 has 15 residues. Trimming stripped 4 bases from V and 2 bases from J, with 16 bases between. CDR3 loop: CASSPRPSIPYEQYF. The CDR3 nucleotides read TGTGCCAGCAGCCCCCGGCCTAGTATACCCTACGAGCAGTACTTC.

This sequence joins TRBV6-6 and TRBJ2-7, with 9 bases that match TRBD2. Trimming removed 4 bases from V and 4 bases from J; junction bases left unmatched: 5. The CDR3 totals 14 residues. Germline V gives CDR1 MNHNY, CDR2 SVGAGI (reference sequence). The CDR3 loop is CASSLAGARYEQYF. The DNA for the CDR3 is TGTGCCAGCAGTTTAGCGGGAGCTAGGTACGAGCAGTACTTC.